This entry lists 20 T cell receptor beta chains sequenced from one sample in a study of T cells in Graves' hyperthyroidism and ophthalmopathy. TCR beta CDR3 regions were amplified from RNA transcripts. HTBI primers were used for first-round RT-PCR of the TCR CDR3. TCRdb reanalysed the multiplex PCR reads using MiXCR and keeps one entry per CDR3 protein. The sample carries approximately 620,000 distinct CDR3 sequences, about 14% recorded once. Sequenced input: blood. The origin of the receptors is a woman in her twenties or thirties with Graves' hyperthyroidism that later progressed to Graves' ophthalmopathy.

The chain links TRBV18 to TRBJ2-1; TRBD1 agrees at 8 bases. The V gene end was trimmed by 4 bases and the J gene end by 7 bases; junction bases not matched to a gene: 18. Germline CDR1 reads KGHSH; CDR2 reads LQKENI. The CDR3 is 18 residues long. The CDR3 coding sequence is TGTGCCAGCTCACTGTCCCCCCCCGGGGCAGGGGGCCCGAATGAGCAGTTCTTC. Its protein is CASSLSPPGAGGPNEQFF.

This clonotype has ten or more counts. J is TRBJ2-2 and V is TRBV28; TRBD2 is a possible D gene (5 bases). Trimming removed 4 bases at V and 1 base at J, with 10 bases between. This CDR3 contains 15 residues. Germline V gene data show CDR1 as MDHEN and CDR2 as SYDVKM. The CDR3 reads CASSSSGMNTGELFF. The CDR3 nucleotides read TGTGCCAGCAGTTCATCGGGGATGAACACCGGGGAGCTGTTTTTT. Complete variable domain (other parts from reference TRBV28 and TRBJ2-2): DVKVTQSSRYLVKRTGEKVFLECVQDMDHENMFWYRQDPGLGLRLIYFSYDVKMKEKGDIPEGYSVSREKKERFSLILESASTNQTSMYLCASSSSGMNTGELFFGEGSRLTVL.

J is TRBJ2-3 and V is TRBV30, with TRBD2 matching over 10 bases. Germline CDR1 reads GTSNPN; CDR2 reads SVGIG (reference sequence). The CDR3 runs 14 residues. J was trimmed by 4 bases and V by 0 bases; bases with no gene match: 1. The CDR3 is CAWSVLAGADTQYF. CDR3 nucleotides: TGTGCCTGGAGTGTGCTAGCGGGAGCAGATACGCAGTATTTT.

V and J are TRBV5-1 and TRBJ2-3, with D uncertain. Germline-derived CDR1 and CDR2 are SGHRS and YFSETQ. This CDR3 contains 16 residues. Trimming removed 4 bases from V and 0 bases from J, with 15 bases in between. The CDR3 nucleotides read TGCGCCAGCAGCACACGGCGGTATCTTAGCACAGATACGCAGTATTTT. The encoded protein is CASSTRRYLSTDTQYF.

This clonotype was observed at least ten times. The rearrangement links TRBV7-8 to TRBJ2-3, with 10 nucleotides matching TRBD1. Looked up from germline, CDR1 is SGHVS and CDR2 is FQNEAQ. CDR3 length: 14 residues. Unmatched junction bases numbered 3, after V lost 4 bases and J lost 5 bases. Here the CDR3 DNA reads TGTGCCAGCAGCTACGGACAGGGGGTAGATACGCAGTATTTT. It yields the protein CASSYGQGVDTQYF.

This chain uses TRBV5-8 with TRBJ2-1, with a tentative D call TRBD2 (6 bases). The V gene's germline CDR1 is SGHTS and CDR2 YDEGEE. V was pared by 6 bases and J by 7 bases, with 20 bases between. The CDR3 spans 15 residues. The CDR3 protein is CASNWAEGRSNEQFF. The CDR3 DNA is TGTGCCAGCAACTGGGCGGAGGGCCGATCAAATGAGCAGTTCTTC.

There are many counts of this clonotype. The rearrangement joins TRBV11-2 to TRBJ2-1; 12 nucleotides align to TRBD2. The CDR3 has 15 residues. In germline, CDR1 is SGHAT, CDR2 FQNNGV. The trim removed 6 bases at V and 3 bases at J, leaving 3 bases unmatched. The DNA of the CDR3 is TGTGCCAGCAGGACTAGCGGGAGATTCTACAATGAGCAGTTCTTC. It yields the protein CASRTSGRFYNEQFF.

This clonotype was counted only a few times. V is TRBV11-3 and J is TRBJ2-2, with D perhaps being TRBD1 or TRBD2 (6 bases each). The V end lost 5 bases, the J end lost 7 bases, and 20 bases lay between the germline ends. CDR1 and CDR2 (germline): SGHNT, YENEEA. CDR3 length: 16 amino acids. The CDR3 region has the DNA TGTGCCAGCAGCGCGCGAGGGGGAGGTGTCGGCGGGGAGCTGTTTTTT. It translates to CASSARGGGVGGELFF.

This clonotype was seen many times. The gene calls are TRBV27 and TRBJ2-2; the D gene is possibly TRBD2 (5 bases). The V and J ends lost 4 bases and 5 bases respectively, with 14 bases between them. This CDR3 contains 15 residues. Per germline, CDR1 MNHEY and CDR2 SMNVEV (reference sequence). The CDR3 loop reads CASSSLRVGTGELFF. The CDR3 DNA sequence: TGTGCCAGCAGTTCCCTGAGGGTAGGGACCGGGGAGCTGTTTTTT.

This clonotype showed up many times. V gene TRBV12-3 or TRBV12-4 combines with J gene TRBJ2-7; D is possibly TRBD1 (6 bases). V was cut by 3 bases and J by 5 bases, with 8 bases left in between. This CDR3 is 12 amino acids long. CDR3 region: CASSFPGDEQYF. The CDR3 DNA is TGTGCCAGCAGTTTTCCAGGGGACGAGCAGTACTTC.

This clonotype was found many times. The CDR3 protein is CASSWTVTDTQYF. The CDR3 DNA follows: TGTGCCAGCAGCTGGACAGTCACAGATACGCAGTATTTT. J is TRBJ2-3 and V is TRBV7-2, with a tentative D call TRBD1 (6 bases). CDR1 and CDR2 (germline): SGHTA, FQGNSA. The CDR3 spans 13 residues. Trimming left V 4 bases short and J 2 bases short, with 7 bases between.

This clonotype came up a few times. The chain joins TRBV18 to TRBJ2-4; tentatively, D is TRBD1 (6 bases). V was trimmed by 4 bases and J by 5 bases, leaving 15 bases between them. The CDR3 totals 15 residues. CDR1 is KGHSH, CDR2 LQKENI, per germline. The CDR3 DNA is TGTGCCAGCTCACGGCCAGGGGCCACCCAAAACATTCAGTACTTC. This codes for CASSRPGATQNIQYF.

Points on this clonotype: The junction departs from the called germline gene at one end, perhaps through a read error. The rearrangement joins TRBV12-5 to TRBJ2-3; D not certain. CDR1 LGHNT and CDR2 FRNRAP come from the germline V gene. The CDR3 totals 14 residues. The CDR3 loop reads CASGFDTYTDTRYF. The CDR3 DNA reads TGTGCTAGTGGTTTCGACACTTACACAGATACGCGGTATTTT.

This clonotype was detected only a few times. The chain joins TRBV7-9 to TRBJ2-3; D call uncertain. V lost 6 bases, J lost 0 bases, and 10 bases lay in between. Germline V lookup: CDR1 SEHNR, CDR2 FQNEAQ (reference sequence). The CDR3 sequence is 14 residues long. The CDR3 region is CASRATASTDTQYF. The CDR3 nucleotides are TGTGCCAGCAGGGCGACGGCGAGCACAGATACGCAGTATTTT.

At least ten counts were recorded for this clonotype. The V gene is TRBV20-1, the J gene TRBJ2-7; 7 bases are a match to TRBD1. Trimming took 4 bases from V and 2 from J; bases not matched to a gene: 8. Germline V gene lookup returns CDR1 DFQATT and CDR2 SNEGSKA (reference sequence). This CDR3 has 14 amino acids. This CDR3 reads CSAKGGQSPYEQYF. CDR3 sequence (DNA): TGCAGTGCTAAAGGGGGACAGAGTCCCTACGAGCAGTACTTC.

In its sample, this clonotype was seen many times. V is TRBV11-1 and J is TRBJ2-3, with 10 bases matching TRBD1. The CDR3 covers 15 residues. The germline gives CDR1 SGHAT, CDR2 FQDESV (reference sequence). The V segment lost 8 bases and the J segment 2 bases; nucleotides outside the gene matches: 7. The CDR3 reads CASGTGTGVTDTQYF. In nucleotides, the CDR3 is TGTGCCAGCGGAACCGGGACAGGGGTCACAGATACGCAGTATTTT.

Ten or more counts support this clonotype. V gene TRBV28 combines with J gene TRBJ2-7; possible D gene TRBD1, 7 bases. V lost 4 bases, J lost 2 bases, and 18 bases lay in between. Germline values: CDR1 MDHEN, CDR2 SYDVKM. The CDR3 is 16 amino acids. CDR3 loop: CASSSGAQGHTYEQYF. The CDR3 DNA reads TGTGCCAGCAGTTCGGGAGCACAGGGGCACACCTACGAGCAGTACTTC.

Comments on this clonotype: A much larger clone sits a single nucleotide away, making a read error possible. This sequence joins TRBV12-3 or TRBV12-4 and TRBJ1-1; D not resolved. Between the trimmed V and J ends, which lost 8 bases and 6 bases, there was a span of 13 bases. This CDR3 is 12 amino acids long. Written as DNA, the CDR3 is TGTGCCAGCGGCCTGGACCTGGCTGAAGCTTTCTTT. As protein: CASGLDLAEAFF.

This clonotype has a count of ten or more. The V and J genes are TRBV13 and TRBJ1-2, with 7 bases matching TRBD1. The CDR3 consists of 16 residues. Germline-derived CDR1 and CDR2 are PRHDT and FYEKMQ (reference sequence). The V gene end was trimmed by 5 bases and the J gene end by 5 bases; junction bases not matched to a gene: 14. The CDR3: CASSRNPGTANYGYTF. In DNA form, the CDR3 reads TGTGCCAGCAGCCGGAACCCCGGGACAGCAAATTATGGCTACACCTTC.

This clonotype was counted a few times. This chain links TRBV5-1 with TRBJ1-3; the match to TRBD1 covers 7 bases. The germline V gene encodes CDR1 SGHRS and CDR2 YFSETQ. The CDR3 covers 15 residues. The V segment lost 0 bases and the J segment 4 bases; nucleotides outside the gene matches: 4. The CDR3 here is CASSLETGIGNTIYF. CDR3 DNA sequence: TGCGCCAGCAGCTTGGAGACAGGGATAGGAAACACCATATATTTT.